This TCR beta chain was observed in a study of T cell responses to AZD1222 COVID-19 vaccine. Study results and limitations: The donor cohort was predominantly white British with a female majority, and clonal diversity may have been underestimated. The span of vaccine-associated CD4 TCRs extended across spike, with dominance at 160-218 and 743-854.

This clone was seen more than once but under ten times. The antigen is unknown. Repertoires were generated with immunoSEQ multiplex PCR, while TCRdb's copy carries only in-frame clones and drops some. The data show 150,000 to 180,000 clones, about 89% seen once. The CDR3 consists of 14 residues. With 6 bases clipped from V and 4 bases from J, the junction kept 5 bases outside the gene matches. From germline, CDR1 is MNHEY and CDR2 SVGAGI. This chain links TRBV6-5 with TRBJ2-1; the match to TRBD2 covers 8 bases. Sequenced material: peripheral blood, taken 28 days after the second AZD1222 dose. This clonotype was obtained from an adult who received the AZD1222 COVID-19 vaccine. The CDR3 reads CASSSGSKYNEQFF. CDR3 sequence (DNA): TGTGCCAGCAGCAGCGGGAGTAAGTACAATGAGCAGTTCTTC.